Described below is a single T cell receptor (beta chain) sequence and its context. The V gene's germline CDR1 is SGHVS and CDR2 FQNEAQ. This CDR3 spans 16 amino acids. V was pared by 1 base and J by 4 bases, with 6 bases of the junction left unmatched. The data were obtained in a study of memory CD4+ T cells and cytomegalovirus serostatus. The sort gate was single viable CD3+CD4+CD8-CD45RO+ cells for memory CD4+ T cells. Serum IgG to CMV pp150, pp28, p38 and p52 defined serostatus. Repertoires were generated with immunoSEQ multiplex PCR, while TCRdb's copy carries only in-frame clones and drops some. The sample records about 57,000 clones, 70% to 85% being singletons.

The sequence derives from an adult in good health and CMV-seronegative. Sequencing used memory CD4+ T cells from blood. The chain links TRBV7-8 to TRBJ2-2; TRBD2 matches 7 bases. The chain's CDR3 is CASSLGGTIGTGELFF. In nucleotides, the CDR3 is TGTGCCAGCAGCTTAGGGGGGACTATCGGCACCGGGGAGCTGTTTTTT.